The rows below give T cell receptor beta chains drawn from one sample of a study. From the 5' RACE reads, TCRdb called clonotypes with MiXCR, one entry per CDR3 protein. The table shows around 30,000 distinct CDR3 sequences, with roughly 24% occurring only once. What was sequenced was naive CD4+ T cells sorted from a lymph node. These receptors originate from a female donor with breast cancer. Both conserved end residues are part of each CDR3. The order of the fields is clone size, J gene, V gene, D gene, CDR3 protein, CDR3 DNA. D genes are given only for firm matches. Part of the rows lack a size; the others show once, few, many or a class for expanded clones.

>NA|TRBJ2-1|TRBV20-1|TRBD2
CSARVLAGGHSYNEQFF
TGCAGTGCTAGAGTACTAGCGGGGGGACACTCCTACAATGAGCAGTTCTTC
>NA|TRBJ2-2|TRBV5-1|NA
CASGLVPSTGVGELFF
TGCGCCAGCGGCTTGGTCCCCTCTACAGGCGTCGGGGAGCTGTTTTTT
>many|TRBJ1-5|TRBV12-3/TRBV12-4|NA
CASSLWRNNQPQHF
TGTGCCAGCAGTTTATGGCGGAACAATCAGCCCCAGCATTTT
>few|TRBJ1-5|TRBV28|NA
CASSLRDRNQPQHF
TGTGCCAGCAGTTTACGAGACAGAAATCAGCCCCAGCATTTT
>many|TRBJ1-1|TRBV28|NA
CASSSPGVNTEAFF
TGTGCCAGCAGTTCCCCGGGGGTGAACACTGAAGCTTTCTTT
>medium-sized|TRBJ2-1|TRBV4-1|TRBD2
CASSQVDMGLAGGNEQFF
TGCGCCAGCAGCCAAGTGGACATGGGACTAGCGGGGGGCAATGAGCAGTTCTTC
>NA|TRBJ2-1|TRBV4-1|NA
CASSQDRSDNEQFF
TGCGCCAGCAGCCAAGATAGGTCGGACAATGAGCAGTTCTTC
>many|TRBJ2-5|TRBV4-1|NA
CASSQDPGEKETQYF
TGCGCCAGCAGCCAAGATCCGGGGGAGAAAGAGACCCAGTACTTC
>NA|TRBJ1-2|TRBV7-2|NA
CASKRGAWSGYTF
TGTGCCAGCAAGCGCGGGGCTTGGAGCGGCTACACCTTC
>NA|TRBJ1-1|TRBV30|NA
CAWSLSQTNTEAFF
TGTGCCTGGAGCCTGTCGCAGACTAACACTGAAGCTTTCTTT
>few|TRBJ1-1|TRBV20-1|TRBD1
CSAEDRRNGEAFF
TGCAGTGCCGAGGACAGGAGGAACGGTGAAGCTTTCTTT
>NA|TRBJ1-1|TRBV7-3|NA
CASSLEIVTEAFF
TGTGCCAGCAGCTTAGAGATAGTCACTGAAGCTTTCTTT
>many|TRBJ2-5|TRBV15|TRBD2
CATALAGVETQYF
TGTGCCACCGCGCTAGCGGGAGTAGAGACCCAGTACTTC
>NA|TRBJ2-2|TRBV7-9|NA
CASSTLASAGELFF
TGTGCCAGCAGCACTCTAGCGTCTGCCGGGGAGCTGTTTTTT
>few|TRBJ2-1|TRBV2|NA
CASRQGYNEQFF
TGTGCCAGCAGACAGGGATACAATGAGCAGTTCTTC
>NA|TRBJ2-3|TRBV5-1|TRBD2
CASSGTSPLIDTQYF
TGCGCCAGCAGCGGGACTAGCCCCCTTATTGATACGCAGTATTTT
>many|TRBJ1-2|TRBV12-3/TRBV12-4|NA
CASSLGTDDGYTF
TGTGCCAGCAGTTTAGGGACAGACGATGGCTACACCTTC
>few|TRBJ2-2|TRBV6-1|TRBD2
CASSENQLAGNTGELFF
TGTGCCAGCAGTGAAAACCAGCTAGCGGGTAACACCGGGGAGCTGTTTTTT
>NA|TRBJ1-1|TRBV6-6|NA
CASGPPNTDAFF
TGTGCCAGCGGGCCCCCGAACACTGACGCTTTCTTT
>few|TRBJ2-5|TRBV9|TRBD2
CASSVATGGGETQYF
TGTGCCAGCAGCGTAGCTACAGGCGGGGGAGAGACCCAGTACTTC
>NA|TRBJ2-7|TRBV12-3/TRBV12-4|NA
CASSEQRDMYEQYF
TGTGCCAGCAGCGAGCAGAGGGACATGTACGAGCAGTACTTC
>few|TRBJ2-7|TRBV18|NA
CASSPAGGYGYEQYF
TGTGCCAGCTCACCGGCCGGAGGGTATGGCTACGAGCAGTACTTC
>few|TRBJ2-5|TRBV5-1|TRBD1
CASSSGTGGPQETQYF
TGCGCCAGCAGCTCCGGGACAGGGGGCCCCCAAGAGACCCAGTACTTC
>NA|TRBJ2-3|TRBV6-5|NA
CASSSTRLDTQYF
TGTGCCAGCAGTTCTACCCGATTAGATACGCAGTATTTT
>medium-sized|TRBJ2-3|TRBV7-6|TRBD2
CARNEELAGGQRGGDTQYF
TGTGCCAGGAACGAGGAACTAGCGGGAGGTCAACGAGGTGGAGATACGCAGTATTTT
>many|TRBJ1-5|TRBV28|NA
CASSLWGDNQPQHF
TGTGCCAGCAGTTTATGGGGGGACAATCAGCCCCAGCATTTT